This TCR beta chain is drawn from a study of T-cell reconstitution after alpha-beta-depleted transplantation in children. Unique molecular identifiers were incorporated during preparation of the TCRbeta library. TCRdb itself ran the PCR reads through MiXCR, one entry per CDR3 protein. The sample has about 500,000 distinct CDR3 sequences; 32% are singletons. The CDR3 is 15 amino acids. Trimming removed 0 bases at V and 0 bases at J, with 6 bases between. Germline V CDR1 and CDR2: SGHTA, FQGNSA. This receptor was obtained from a human donor who donated a stem cell graft to a child with aplastic anemia. The chain is built from TRBV7-2 and TRBJ1-5; D is unclear. The input for sequencing was PBMCs from the stem cell graft donor, taken from the stem cell graft. The CDR3 loop is CASSLASFSNQPQHF. CDR3 DNA sequence: TGTGCCAGCAGCTTAGCTTCATTTAGCAATCAGCCCCAGCATTTT.